This TCR beta chain appears in the sequencing data of a study of cytomegalovirus exposure and HLA in healthy donors. Overall study: The Caucasian-associated ancestry cluster held 65% to 90% of roughly 400 genotyped donors.

The PCR made use of 60 Vbeta and 13 Jbeta primers. Using immunoSEQ multiplex PCR, the repertoire was profiled, and TCRdb retains in-frame clones only, with some absent. The data hold fewer than 200,000 clones, with approximately 90% observed a single time. As for this clone: The antigen remains unidentified.

General study points: Specificity for CMV antigens was confirmed in vitro for a few of the CMV-associated chains. Equally common other TCR beta chains were less clonally expanded than HLA-associated ones, a later analysis found. Most subjects had HLA-A and HLA-B alleles reportedly predicted accurately by TCR beta sequences.

Trimming cost V 2 bases and J 5 bases, with 11 bases left between them. The CDR3 spans 13 residues. The V gene's germline CDR1 is SGHDT and CDR2 YYEEEE. The sequencing sample was made of PBMCs. The V gene is TRBV5-6, the J gene TRBJ2-7, with a possible D match to TRBD2 (5 bases). This TCR was recovered from a woman in her twenties or thirties in good health and CMV-seronegative. As DNA, the CDR3 is TGTGCCAGCAGCTTTTACGGGGTCGACGAGCAGTACTTC. Translated: CASSFYGVDEQYF.